The TCR beta chain under discussion was sequenced for a study of identical twins. Trimming took 2 bases from V and 5 from J, leaving 12 bases between them. Per the germline V gene, CDR1 is SGHVS and CDR2 is FQNEAQ. This CDR3 comprises 14 residues. Addition of a universal primer site occurred through template switching, and cDNA carried unique molecular identifiers. TCRdb re-called the 5' RACE reads with MiXCR, one entry per CDR3 protein. The data show a few hundred thousand distinct CDR3 sequences, with 7.5% to 10% seen just once and 2.5% to 3.5% held by the top ten. General study points: For out-of-frame alpha sequences shared by twins, low generation probability was in excess. Monozygotic twins shared more out-of-frame TCR alpha than recombination models predicted.

This clonotype showed up just a few times. Its specificity is not known. The same specimen was also included in a second study, on yellow fever vaccine responses in identical twins. Per that paper: Twins reportedly appeared to share part of their vaccine T cell response while keeping part individual.

This chain joins TRBV7-8 and TRBJ2-5; TRBD2 might be the D (6 bases). The sequence came from a woman aged 18-29 years in good health. The sample comprised PBMCs. The CDR3 bases are TGTGCCAGCAGCTTATTGTTGGAGGGGGAGACCCAGTACTTC. Protein sequence: CASSLLLEGETQYF.